A selection of T cell receptor beta chains follows, all from one sample in a study of cytotoxic CD8 clonotypes in ibrutinib-treated CLL. Here immunoSEQ multiplex PCR was the method, and the copy in TCRdb shows in-frame clones only, minus some. The table shows about 150,000 clones, with about 78% occurring only once. The material sequenced was PBMCs, taken after 24 months of ibrutinib treatment. These receptors all stem from a human donor with chronic lymphocytic leukemia. Both conserved end residues are part of each CDR3. D genes are given only for firm matches. Expanded clones are given a class, and other clones once, few, many or no size at all.

V gene	D gene	J gene	clone size	CDR3 protein	CDR3 DNA
TRBV6-5	NA	TRBJ2-1	NA	CASYPGTEYNEQFF	TGTGCCTCCTATCCCGGGACCGAGTACAATGAGCAGTTCTTC
TRBV2	NA	TRBJ1-1	NA	CASRGIGRTEAFF	TGTGCCAGCAGGGGGATAGGTCGCACTGAAGCTTTCTTT
TRBV4-1	NA	TRBJ1-1	few	CASSQERGWEAFF	TGCGCCAGCAGCCAAGAGAGGGGATGGGAGGCTTTCTTT
TRBV9	NA	TRBJ2-3	NA	CASSAGLADTQYF	TGTGCCAGCAGCGCCGGACTGGCAGATACGCAGTATTTT
TRBV10-3	NA	TRBJ2-2	NA	CAISESGQLNTGELFF	TGTGCCATCAGTGAGTCGGGGCAGTTAAACACCGGGGAGCTGTTTTTT
TRBV6-5	TRBD1	TRBJ1-5	NA	CASSYRQGGQPQHF	TGTGCCAGCAGTTACCGACAGGGAGGTCAGCCCCAGCATTTT
TRBV9	TRBD1	TRBJ2-6	NA	CASSGDQGAGANVLTF	TGTGCCAGCAGCGGGGACCAGGGGGCTGGGGCCAACGTCCTGACTTTC
TRBV5-6	TRBD1	TRBJ1-1	few	CASSVTGTDTEAFF	TGTGCCAGCAGCGTGACAGGGACGGACACTGAAGCTTTCTTT
TRBV19	NA	TRBJ1-3	once	CASSMLAGASGNTIYF	TGTGCCAGTAGTATGCTTGCCGGCGCCTCTGGAAACACCATATATTTT
TRBV7-2	NA	TRBJ2-3	NA	CASSFNGGTDTQYF	TGTGCCAGCAGCTTCAATGGGGGCACAGATACGCAGTATTTT
TRBV5-4	TRBD1	TRBJ2-1	medium-sized	CASRGGQEQFF	TGTGCCAGCAGAGGGGGACAGGAGCAGTTCTTC
TRBV28	NA	TRBJ2-2	once	CASSFWGTTGELFF	TGTGCCAGCAGTTTCTGGGGTACCACCGGGGAGCTGTTTTTT
TRBV28	NA	TRBJ2-7	NA	CASTSGTAAYEQYF	TGTGCCAGCACCTCCGGGACTGCAGCCTACGAGCAGTACTTC
TRBV2	TRBD1	TRBJ2-7	NA	CASSVDRAVEQYF	TGTGCCAGCAGTGTGGACAGGGCAGTCGAGCAGTACTTC
TRBV18	NA	TRBJ2-1	NA	CASSPPGSGQGKQFF	TGTGCCAGCTCACCACCCGGCTCGGGCCAGGGAAAGCAGTTCTTC
TRBV16	NA	TRBJ2-7	NA	CASSRQVGYEQYF	TGTGCCAGCAGCCGCCAGGTAGGGTACGAGCAGTACTTC
TRBV6-6	NA	TRBJ1-2	NA	CASSPAGIGYTF	TGTGCCAGCAGCCCCGCGGGGATTGGCTACACCTTC
TRBV28	NA	TRBJ1-5	NA	CASDRPDYSNQPQHF	TGTGCCAGCGACAGGCCTGATTATAGCAATCAGCCCCAGCATTTT
TRBV9	TRBD1	TRBJ2-3	NA	CASSVGQGTDTQYF	TGTGCCAGCAGCGTAGGACAGGGGACAGATACGCAGTATTTT
TRBV7-8	NA	TRBJ2-3	NA	CAIAHRADTQYF	TGTGCCATCGCCCACAGGGCAGATACGCAGTATTTT
TRBV9	TRBD1	TRBJ1-3	few	CASSAGTGGIGNTIYF	TGTGCCAGCAGCGCCGGGACAGGGGGCATTGGAAACACCATATATTTT